The next 19 T cell receptor beta chains were all read from a single sample in a study of T cell repertoires in cytomegalovirus infection. Each CDR3 protein gets one entry after TCRdb re-called the reads with MiXCR. The table lists about 130,000 distinct CDR3 sequences, roughly a quarter of them singletons, with roughly 35% in the top ten. Their cognate antigens are unknown. The specimen sequenced was PBMCs, sequenced either directly or after in vitro stimulation (not recorded which). These receptors all come from a human donor in good health (CMV status not recorded). Some clones in this sample may be carry-over from other donors' samples.

The CDR3 loop reads CASSQDYSLEGYTF. As DNA, the CDR3 is TGCGCCAGCAGCCAAGACTACTCGCTGGAGGGCTACACCTTC. The V gene is TRBV4-1, the J gene TRBJ1-2; D is ambiguous. V dropped 0 bases and J dropped 8 bases, with 13 bases sitting between them. The CDR3 covers 14 residues. CDR1 is MGHRA, CDR2 YSYEKL, per germline.

V gene TRBV28 combines with J gene TRBJ1-2; D uncertain. This CDR3 has 14 residues. V shed 6 bases and J shed 4 bases, with 15 bases lying between them. CDR1 is MDHEN and CDR2 is SYDVKM in the germline V gene. CDR3 bases: TGTGCCAGCAGCCCCTTAATCGGTCCCTATGGCTACACCTTC. Translation gives CASSPLIGPYGYTF.

The chain combines TRBV30 with TRBJ2-2; no definite D call. The CDR3 spans 11 residues. Trimming cost V 0 bases and J 8 bases, with 4 bases left between them. Germline assignment: CDR1 GTSNPN and CDR2 SVGIG (reference sequence). The chain's CDR3 is CAWSVPGELFF. The CDR3 DNA follows: TGTGCCTGGAGTGTACCGGGGGAGCTGTTTTTT.

The chain uses TRBV6-2 or TRBV6-3 and TRBJ2-3; TRBD2 is a possible D gene (6 bases). V was clipped by 2 bases and J by 11 bases, with 11 bases between them. Looked up from germline, CDR1 is MNHEY and CDR2 is SVGEGT. The CDR3 runs 12 residues. The CDR3 loop reads CASSYPGREQYF. CDR3 coding DNA: TGTGCCAGCAGTTACCCGGGGCGGGAGCAGTATTTT.

The rearrangement joins TRBV19 to TRBJ2-2; TRBD1 agrees at 7 bases. CDR3 length equals 15 residues. Germline values: CDR1 LNHDA, CDR2 SQIVND (reference sequence). J lost 0 bases, V lost 8 bases, and 6 bases had no gene match. CDR3 nucleotides: TGTGCCAGTTCTACAGGGGTCGCGAACACCGGGGAGCTGTTTTTT. It encodes CASSTGVANTGELFF.

This clonotype showed up many times. The chain links TRBV5-5 to TRBJ1-2; maybe TRBD1 (5 bases). CDR1 is SGHKS and CDR2 is YYEKEE in the germline V gene (reference sequence). Trimming shortened V by 5 bases and J by 8 bases, and 19 bases separated the two germline ends. The CDR3 has 14 amino acids. The CDR3: CASRTGTRLTGYTF. CDR3 nucleotide sequence: TGTGCCAGCAGAACCGGGACTCGACTGACGGGCTACACCTTC. Together with reference TRBV5-5 and TRBJ1-2, the CDR3 gives the full variable domain: DAGVTQSPTHLIKTRGQQVTLRCSPISGHKSVSWYQQVLGQGPQFIFQYYEKEERGRGNFPDRFSARQFPNYSSELNVNALLLGDSALYLCASRTGTRLTGYTFGSGTRLTVV.

This clonotype showed up many times. V gene TRBV7-9 combines with J gene TRBJ2-7; TRBD1 matches 8 bases. This CDR3 spans 14 amino acids. With 7 bases clipped from V and 0 bases from J, the junction kept 5 bases outside the gene matches. Looked up from germline, CDR1 is SEHNR and CDR2 is FQNEAQ (reference sequence). The CDR3 protein is CASTTGQGSYEQYF. Here the CDR3 DNA reads TGTGCCAGCACCACTGGACAGGGCTCCTACGAGCAGTACTTC.

The CDR3 region has the DNA TGTGCCAGCAGCCCCCAAACAGGGAGGGAGACCCAGTACTTC. Its protein product is CASSPQTGRETQYF. This chain joins TRBV7-2 and TRBJ2-5; D might be TRBD1 or TRBD2, each matching 6 bases. Trimming left V 5 bases short and J 5 bases short, with 15 bases between. The CDR3 totals 14 residues. Germline CDR1 reads SGHTA; CDR2 reads FQGNSA.

In its sample, this clonotype was seen many times. V and J are TRBV7-2 and TRBJ2-5; D remains unclear. The CDR3 covers 13 residues. Trimming took 5 bases from V and 5 from J, leaving 12 bases between them. Germline assignment: CDR1 SGHTA and CDR2 FQGNSA. CDR3 amino acids: CASSLGSTETQYF. The CDR3 bases are TGTGCCAGCAGCCTGGGTAGTACCGAGACCCAGTACTTC.

In this sample, this clonotype turned up many times. J is TRBJ2-7 and V is TRBV6-2 or TRBV6-3; TRBD2 agrees at 8 bases. The germline V gene has CDR1 MNHEY and CDR2 SVGEGT. V lost 6 bases and J lost 4; bases outside the gene matches: 11. CDR3 length: 15 amino acids. In DNA, the CDR3 is TGTGCCAGCAGACCTCCGGGAGGGGGGTCGTACGAGCAGTACGTC. Translation: CASRPPGGGSYEQYV.

The chain carries TRBV12-3 or TRBV12-4 and TRBJ1-6; TRBD1 agrees at 8 bases. CDR3 length: 15 amino acids. Trimming cost V 2 bases and J 9 bases; bases outside gene matches: 6. CDR3: CASSLRTGTVSPLHF. The CDR3 region has the DNA TGTGCCAGCAGTTTAAGGACAGGGACCGTTTCACCCCTCCACTTT.

The chain couples TRBV19 to TRBJ2-3, with 14 bases fitting TRBD2. In germline, CDR1 is LNHDA, CDR2 SQIVND (reference sequence). The length of the CDR3 is 18 residues. V trimming: 1 base; J trimming: 2 bases; junction bases outside the gene matches: 5. The CDR3 spells CASSIVGLAGGYTDTQYF. As DNA, the CDR3 is TGTGCCAGTAGTATAGTCGGACTAGCGGGAGGTTACACAGATACGCAGTATTTT.

This clonotype came up many times. The rearrangement links TRBV20-1 to TRBJ2-1; 8 positions match TRBD2. Trimming at V came to 1 base and at J to 0 bases, leaving 2 bases not matched to a gene. The CDR3 runs 15 residues. Germline loops: CDR1 DFQATT, CDR2 SNEGSKA (reference sequence). The chain's CDR3 is CSARGLAYSYNEQFF. Here the CDR3 DNA reads TGCAGTGCTAGAGGACTAGCGTACTCCTACAATGAGCAGTTCTTC.

This clonotype was detected ten times or more. The CDR3 DNA follows: TGTGCCAGCAGCGCGCCGACAGGGATGAAAAACATTCAGTACTTC. Amino acids: CASSAPTGMKNIQYF. The chain carries TRBV7-9 and TRBJ2-4, with 7 nucleotides matching TRBD1. After removal of 5 bases from V and 4 bases from J, the junction contained 8 bases not matched to a gene. Per germline, CDR1 SEHNR and CDR2 FQNEAQ (reference sequence). This CDR3 is built from 15 residues.

This clonotype was seen a few times. V gene TRBV5-1 combines with J gene TRBJ2-7, with TRBD1 matching over 7 bases. Germline values: CDR1 SGHRS, CDR2 YFSETQ. V shed 4 bases, J shed 5 bases, and the junction held 15 bases outside the gene matches. The CDR3 totals 16 residues. The CDR3 DNA is TGCGCCAGCAGCCCGTACCTAGGGGGCAATGCCGACGAGCAGTACTTC. Protein product: CASSPYLGGNADEQYF.

This clonotype was seen a few times. The chain carries TRBV11-1 and TRBJ1-1; D call uncertain. The germline V gene has CDR1 SGHAT and CDR2 FQDESV (reference sequence). The ends were cut back, 2 bases at V and 5 bases at J, with 6 bases in the middle. The CDR3 is 12 amino acids. The CDR3 bases are TGTGCCAGCAGCTTACTATGGACTGAAGCTTTCTTT. Translating gives CASSLLWTEAFF. Looking up the rest from reference TRBV11-1 and TRBJ1-1 gives the full variable domain: EAEVAQSPRYKITEKSQAVAFWCDPISGHATLYWYRQILGQGPELLVQFQDESVVDDSQLPKDRFSAERLKGVDSTLKIQPAELGDSAMYLCASSLLWTEAFFGQGTRLTVV.

This chain links TRBV7-9 with TRBJ2-7, with TRBD2 as a possible D gene (6 bases). The germline V and J ends were trimmed by 5 bases and 5 bases, with 22 bases remaining between them. The germline V gene encodes CDR1 SEHNR and CDR2 FQNEAQ (reference sequence). The CDR3 runs to 16 residues. The CDR3 sequence is CASSPPVGGTRHEQYF. The DNA for the CDR3 is TGTGCCAGCAGCCCCCCAGTAGGCGGGACTCGACACGAGCAGTACTTC.

The chain has TRBV28 and TRBJ2-7; no definite D call. The length of the CDR3 is 15 residues. V gave up 7 bases and J gave up 2 bases, with 18 bases separating them. Germline-derived CDR1 and CDR2 are MDHEN and SYDVKM. CDR3 region: CASTKERYSTYEQYF. DNA of the CDR3: TGTGCCAGCACCAAAGAGCGATATTCGACCTACGAGCAGTACTTC.

V gene TRBV28 combines with J gene TRBJ2-7, with D unclear. The CDR3 totals 13 residues. V lost 6 bases to trimming and J lost 5 bases, with 14 bases between them. Germline V lookup: CDR1 MDHEN, CDR2 SYDVKM. The chain's CDR3 is CASSPRWVHEQYF. CDR3 bases: TGTGCCAGCAGCCCCCGCTGGGTCCACGAGCAGTACTTC.